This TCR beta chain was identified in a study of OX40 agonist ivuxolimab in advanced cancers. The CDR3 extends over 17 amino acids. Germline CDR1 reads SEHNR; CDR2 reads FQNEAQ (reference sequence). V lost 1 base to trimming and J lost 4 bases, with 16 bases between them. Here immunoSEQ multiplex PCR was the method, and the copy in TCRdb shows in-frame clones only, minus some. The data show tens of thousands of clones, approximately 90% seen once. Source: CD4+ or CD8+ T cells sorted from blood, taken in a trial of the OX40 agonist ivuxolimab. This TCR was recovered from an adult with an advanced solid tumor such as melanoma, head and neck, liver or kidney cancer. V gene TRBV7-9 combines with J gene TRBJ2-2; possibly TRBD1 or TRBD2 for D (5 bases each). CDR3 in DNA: TGTGCCAGCAGCTTAGTTCTGGGGGAGTTCCGCACCGGGGAGCTGTTTTTT. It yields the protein CASSLVLGEFRTGELFF.